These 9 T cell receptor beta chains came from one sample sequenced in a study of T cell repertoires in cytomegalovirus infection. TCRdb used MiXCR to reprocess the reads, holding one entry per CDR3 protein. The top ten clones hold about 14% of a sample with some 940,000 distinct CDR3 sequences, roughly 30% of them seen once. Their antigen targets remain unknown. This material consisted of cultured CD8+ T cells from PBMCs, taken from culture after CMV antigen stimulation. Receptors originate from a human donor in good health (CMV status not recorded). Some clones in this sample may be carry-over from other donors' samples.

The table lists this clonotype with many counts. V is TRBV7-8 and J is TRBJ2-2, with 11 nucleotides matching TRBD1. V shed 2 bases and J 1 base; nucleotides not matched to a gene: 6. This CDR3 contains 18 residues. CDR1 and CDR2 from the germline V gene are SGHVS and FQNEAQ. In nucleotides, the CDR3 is TGTGCCAGCAGCTTATCGGACAGGGGGCGCGGGAACACCGGGGAGCTGTTTTTT. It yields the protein CASSLSDRGRGNTGELFF. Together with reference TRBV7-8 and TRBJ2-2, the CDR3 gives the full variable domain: GAGVSQSPRYKVAKRGQDVALRCDPISGHVSLFWYQQALGQGPEFLTYFQNEAQLDKSGLPSDRFFAERPEGSVSTLKIQRTQQEDSAVYLCASSLSDRGRGNTGELFFGEGSRLTVL.

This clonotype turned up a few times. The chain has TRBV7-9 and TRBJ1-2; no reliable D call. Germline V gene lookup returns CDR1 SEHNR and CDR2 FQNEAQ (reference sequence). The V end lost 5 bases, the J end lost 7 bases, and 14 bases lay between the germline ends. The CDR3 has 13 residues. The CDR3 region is CASSPDMVPGYTF. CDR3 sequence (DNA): TGTGCCAGCAGCCCAGATATGGTCCCTGGCTACACCTTC.

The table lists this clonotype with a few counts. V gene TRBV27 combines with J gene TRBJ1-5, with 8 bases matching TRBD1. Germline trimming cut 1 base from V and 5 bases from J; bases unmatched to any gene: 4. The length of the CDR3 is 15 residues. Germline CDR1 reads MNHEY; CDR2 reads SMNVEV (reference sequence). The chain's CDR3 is CASSLLQGEDQPQHF. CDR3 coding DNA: TGTGCCAGCAGTTTATTACAGGGGGAGGATCAGCCCCAGCATTTT.

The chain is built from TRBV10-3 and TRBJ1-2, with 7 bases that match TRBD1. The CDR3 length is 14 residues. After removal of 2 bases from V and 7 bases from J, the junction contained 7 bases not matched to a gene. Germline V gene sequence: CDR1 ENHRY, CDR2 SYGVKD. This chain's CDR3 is CAISEPGQPFGYTF. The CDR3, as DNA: TGTGCCATCAGTGAGCCGGGACAGCCTTTTGGCTACACCTTC.

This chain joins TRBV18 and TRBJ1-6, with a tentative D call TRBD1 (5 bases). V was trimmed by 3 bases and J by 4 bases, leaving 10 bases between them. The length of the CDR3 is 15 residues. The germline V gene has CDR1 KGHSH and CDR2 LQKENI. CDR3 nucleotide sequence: TGTGCCAGCTCACCGGGGCCTCCATATAATTCACCCCTCCACTTT. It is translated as CASSPGPPYNSPLHF. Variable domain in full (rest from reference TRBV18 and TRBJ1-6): NAGVMQNPRHLVRRRGQEARLRCSPMKGHSHVYWYRQLPEEGLKFMVYLQKENIIDESGMPKERFSAEFPKEGPSILRIQQVVRGDSAAYFCASSPGPPYNSPLHFGNGTRLTVT.

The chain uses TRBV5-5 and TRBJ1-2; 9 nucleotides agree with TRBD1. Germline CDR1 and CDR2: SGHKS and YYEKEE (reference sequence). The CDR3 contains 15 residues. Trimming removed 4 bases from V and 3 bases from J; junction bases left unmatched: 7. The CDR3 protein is CASSGHRGLDYGYTF. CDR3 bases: TGTGCCAGCAGCGGACACAGGGGGCTCGACTATGGCTACACCTTC.

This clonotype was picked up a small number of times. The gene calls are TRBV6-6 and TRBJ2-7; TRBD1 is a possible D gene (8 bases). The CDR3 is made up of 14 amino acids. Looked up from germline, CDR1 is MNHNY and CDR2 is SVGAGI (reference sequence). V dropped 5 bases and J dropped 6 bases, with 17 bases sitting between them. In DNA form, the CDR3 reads TGTGCCAGCAGTCCGGACAGGGACTACTCCGAGCAGTACGTC. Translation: CASSPDRDYSEQYV.

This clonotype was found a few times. The CDR3 DNA is TGTGCCAGCAGTAATGGACAATCCTACGAGCAGTACGTC. Translated: CASSNGQSYEQYV. The chain recombines TRBV2 with TRBJ2-7; D perhaps matches TRBD1 (5 bases). Trimming removed 5 bases from V and 1 base from J, with 9 bases in between. Germline values: CDR1 SNHLY, CDR2 FYNNEI. The CDR3 loop spans 13 amino acids.

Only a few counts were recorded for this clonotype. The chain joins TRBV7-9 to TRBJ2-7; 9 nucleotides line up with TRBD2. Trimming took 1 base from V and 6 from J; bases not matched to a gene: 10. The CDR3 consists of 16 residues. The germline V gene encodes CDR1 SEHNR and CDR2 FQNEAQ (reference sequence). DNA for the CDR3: TGTGCCAGCAGCTTAGTGTTGCGGGGGGGCTGGTCCGAGCAGTACGTC. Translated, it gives CASSLVLRGGWSEQYV.